This TCR beta chain derives from a study of blood T cell repertoires in COVID-19. V lost 4 bases to trimming and J lost 3 bases, with 3 bases between them. There are 11 residues in the CDR3. Per germline, CDR1 MDHEN and CDR2 SYDVKM. As originally analysed: By means of reference gene primer amplification, nucleated cell counts were estimated. Assay: immunoSEQ multiplex PCR; the TCRdb copy retains only in-frame clones and omits some. The V and J calls and clone size were taken over from that table, and D and trimming were inferred from the DNA. The sample contains 200,000 to 250,000 clones, about nine tenths of which appear only once. Enrollees, about 18 to 95 years old, lived in 25 or so US areas. Cohort assignment relied on participant-reported clinical history. The study recruited exposed participants who had met a COVID-19 case within 2 weeks before entry.

The chain carries TRBV28 and TRBJ1-2; D is undetermined. The sequence came from a man aged 50 to 59 who had been exposed to COVID-19. The specimen sequenced was PBMCs or T cells enriched from blood (not recorded which). The chain's CDR3 is CASSSYYGYTF. In DNA form, the CDR3 reads TGTGCCAGCAGTTCTTACTATGGCTACACCTTC.